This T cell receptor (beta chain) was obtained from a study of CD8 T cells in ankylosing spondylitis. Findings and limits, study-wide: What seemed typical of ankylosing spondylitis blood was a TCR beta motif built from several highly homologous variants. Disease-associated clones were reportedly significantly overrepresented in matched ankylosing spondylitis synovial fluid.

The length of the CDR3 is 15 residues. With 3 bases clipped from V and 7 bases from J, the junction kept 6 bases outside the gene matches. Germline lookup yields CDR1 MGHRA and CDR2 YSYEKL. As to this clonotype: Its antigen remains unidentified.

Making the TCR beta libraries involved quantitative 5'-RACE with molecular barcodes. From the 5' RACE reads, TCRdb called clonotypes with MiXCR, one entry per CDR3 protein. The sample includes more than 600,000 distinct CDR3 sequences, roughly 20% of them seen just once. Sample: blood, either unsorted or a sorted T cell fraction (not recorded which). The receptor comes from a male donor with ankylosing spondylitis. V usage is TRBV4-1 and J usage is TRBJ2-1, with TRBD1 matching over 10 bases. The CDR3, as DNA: TGCGCCAGCAGCCAGTGGACAGGGGGGGATAATGAGCAGTTCTTC. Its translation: CASSQWTGGDNEQFF.